A selection of T cell receptor beta chains follows, all from one sample in a study of T-cell memory formation after mild COVID-19. TCRdb re-called the 5' RACE reads with MiXCR, one entry per CDR3 protein. The table records 130,000 to 150,000 distinct CDR3 sequences, roughly 6.3% of them present only once. Material: PBMCs or a T cell subset sorted from them (not recorded which). Receptors were obtained from an adult woman who had mild COVID-19 (a few samples of this study predate the infection). Cell type and time point are not known. The CDR3 runs from the conserved cysteine through the conserved F or W. Fields, in order: J gene, D gene, clone size, V gene, CDR3 protein, CDR3 DNA. The D gene is left open where the match is weak. Clone size appears in some rows only: once, few, many, or a class for an expanded clone.

J gene: TRBJ2-5
D gene: TRBD2
clone size: .
V gene: TRBV5-1
CDR3 protein: CASKPGGAAFAETQYF
CDR3 DNA: TGCGCCAGCAAACCCGGGGGGGCGGCCTTTGCGGAGACCCAGTACTTC

J gene: TRBJ2-3
D gene: .
clone size: many
V gene: TRBV7-9
CDR3 protein: CASSSLSLRSTDTQYF
CDR3 DNA: TGTGCCAGCAGCTCCCTTTCTTTGCGGAGCACAGATACGCAGTATTTT

J gene: TRBJ2-1
D gene: .
clone size: .
V gene: TRBV6-5
CDR3 protein: CASKGHNEQFF
CDR3 DNA: TGTGCCAGCAAGGGGCACAATGAGCAGTTCTTC

J gene: TRBJ1-6
D gene: .
clone size: many
V gene: TRBV27
CDR3 protein: CASSLSGGDSPLHF
CDR3 DNA: TGTGCCAGCAGTTTATCTGGGGGCGATTCACCCCTCCACTTT

J gene: TRBJ2-6
D gene: .
clone size: few
V gene: TRBV4-1
CDR3 protein: CASSQGPALSVANVLTF
CDR3 DNA: TGCGCCAGCAGCCAAGGCCCTGCGCTGTCTGTGGCCAACGTCCTGACTTTC

J gene: TRBJ1-5
D gene: TRBD1
clone size: few
V gene: TRBV7-2
CDR3 protein: CASSFLGQGNQPQHF
CDR3 DNA: TGTGCCAGCAGCTTCCTAGGACAGGGTAATCAGCCCCAGCATTTT

J gene: TRBJ1-1
D gene: .
clone size: few
V gene: TRBV20-1
CDR3 protein: CSASRKGNEAFF
CDR3 DNA: TGCAGTGCTAGTCGCAAGGGAAATGAAGCTTTCTTT

J gene: TRBJ2-5
D gene: TRBD1
clone size: .
V gene: TRBV30
CDR3 protein: CAWSAQGRETQYF
CDR3 DNA: TGTGCCTGGAGTGCACAGGGGAGAGAGACCCAGTACTTC

J gene: TRBJ1-2
D gene: .
clone size: many
V gene: TRBV4-3
CDR3 protein: CASSQSRGRGYTF
CDR3 DNA: TGCGCCAGCAGCCAATCCAGGGGCCGCGGCTACACCTTC

J gene: TRBJ2-3
D gene: TRBD2
clone size: many
V gene: TRBV5-1
CDR3 protein: CASSPQPGLGVDTQYF
CDR3 DNA: TGCGCCAGCAGCCCCCAACCGGGACTAGGGGTAGATACGCAGTATTTT

J gene: TRBJ2-1
D gene: TRBD2
clone size: many
V gene: TRBV20-1
CDR3 protein: CSASGVAGGRSSYNEQFF
CDR3 DNA: TGCAGTGCTAGCGGGGTAGCGGGGGGGCGGAGCTCCTACAATGAGCAGTTCTTC

J gene: TRBJ2-1
D gene: .
clone size: few
V gene: TRBV11-3
CDR3 protein: CASSRSGGNNEQFF
CDR3 DNA: TGTGCCAGCAGCCGCAGCGGAGGGAACAATGAGCAGTTCTTC

J gene: TRBJ2-5
D gene: TRBD2
clone size: many
V gene: TRBV4-2
CDR3 protein: CASSRGTSGFQETQYF
CDR3 DNA: TGTGCCAGCAGCCGAGGGACTAGCGGGTTCCAAGAGACCCAGTACTTC

J gene: TRBJ2-7
D gene: TRBD1
clone size: few
V gene: TRBV19
CDR3 protein: CASSGGQANSYEQYF
CDR3 DNA: TGTGCCAGTAGCGGAGGACAGGCCAACTCCTACGAGCAGTACTTC

J gene: TRBJ2-3
D gene: .
clone size: .
V gene: TRBV4-1
CDR3 protein: CASSQEVLGDTQYF
CDR3 DNA: TGCGCCAGCAGCCAAGAGGTATTGGGAGATACGCAGTATTTT

J gene: TRBJ2-5
D gene: .
clone size: many
V gene: TRBV7-2
CDR3 protein: CASSQRTGRVETQYF
CDR3 DNA: TGTGCCAGCAGCCAACGGACAGGGAGGGTAGAGACCCAGTACTTC

J gene: TRBJ2-3
D gene: TRBD2
clone size: many
V gene: TRBV5-1
CDR3 protein: CASSLAGGAGTDTQYF
CDR3 DNA: TGCGCCAGCAGCCTCGCGGGGGGAGCTGGCACAGATACGCAGTATTTT

J gene: TRBJ1-5
D gene: TRBD1
clone size: few
V gene: TRBV19
CDR3 protein: CASSILSGQGALQPQHF
CDR3 DNA: TGTGCCAGTAGTATATTGTCGGGACAGGGGGCCCTTCAGCCCCAGCATTTT

J gene: TRBJ2-7
D gene: .
clone size: many
V gene: TRBV6-5
CDR3 protein: CASRVTGGGSYEQYF
CDR3 DNA: TGTGCCAGCAGAGTTACGGGGGGCGGTTCCTACGAGCAGTACTTC

J gene: TRBJ1-5
D gene: .
clone size: few
V gene: TRBV30
CDR3 protein: CAWSGAQRGQPQHF
CDR3 DNA: TGTGCCTGGAGTGGAGCCCAGAGGGGTCAGCCCCAGCATTTT

J gene: TRBJ2-7
D gene: TRBD2
clone size: many
V gene: TRBV12-3/TRBV12-4
CDR3 protein: CASRNSGANSHEQYF
CDR3 DNA: TGTGCCAGCAGAAATAGCGGGGCGAATTCCCACGAGCAGTACTTC

J gene: TRBJ2-7
D gene: .
clone size: .
V gene: TRBV5-1
CDR3 protein: CASSLLAGAYYEQYF
CDR3 DNA: TGCGCCAGCAGCTTGTTGGCGGGGGCCTACTACGAGCAGTACTTC